This T cell receptor (beta chain) was sequenced during a study of molecular identifiers for immune sequencing clone quantification. Findings and limits, study-wide: Among some 910,000 naive cells, as was reported, spiked Jurkat TCR RNA from one cell was detectable. More than 97% of effector molecules, versus under 1% of naive-cell molecules, belonged to clones above 20 RNA copies.

This clonotype was observed many times. Its antigen remains unidentified. Previously reported methods and listed TCR primers produced the bulk TCR libraries. TCRdb reanalysed the PCR reads using MiXCR and keeps one entry per CDR3 protein. The profile shows about 320,000 distinct CDR3 sequences, roughly 24% of them singletons. This clonotype was sampled from a human donor in good health. Some libraries in this study had Jurkat cell RNA spiked in. Sequencing was carried out using naive CD8+ T cells from blood, with Jurkat cell RNA spiked in. Subset here: FACS-sorted CD8+CD4-CCR7+CD45RA+ naive T cells.

This CDR3 is CATSQRSDDQETQYF. Written as DNA, the CDR3 is TGTGCCACCAGCCAGCGGTCGGACGACCAAGAGACCCAGTACTTC. The chain uses TRBV24-1 and TRBJ2-5; weak D call: TRBD2 (5 bases). Per germline, CDR1 KGHDR and CDR2 SFDVKD. This CDR3 contains 15 residues. V lost 7 bases and J lost 0, with 14 bases in between.